Sequencing of this TCR beta chain was carried out in a study of T cell responses to AZD1222 COVID-19 vaccine. Notes on the study in general: Clonal diversity was possibly underestimated; the donors were predominantly white British and more often female.

Some clones are missing from TCRdb's copy, which holds only in-frame ones; the method was immunoSEQ multiplex PCR. In the table there are about 100,000 clones, roughly nine tenths of which are singletons. A note on this clone: Its antigen is currently unknown.

CDR3 length equals 15 residues. The V gene's germline CDR1 is SNHLY and CDR2 FYNNEI. The receptor was derived from an adult in good health. The material was peripheral blood, obtained on day 0 of AZD1222 vaccination. This rearrangement joins TRBV2 to TRBJ2-3; 7 nucleotides agree with TRBD1. As DNA, the CDR3 is TGTGCGTTAGTCGTCGGGACAGCGTACACAGATACGCAGTATTTT. Its translation is CALVVGTAYTDTQYF.